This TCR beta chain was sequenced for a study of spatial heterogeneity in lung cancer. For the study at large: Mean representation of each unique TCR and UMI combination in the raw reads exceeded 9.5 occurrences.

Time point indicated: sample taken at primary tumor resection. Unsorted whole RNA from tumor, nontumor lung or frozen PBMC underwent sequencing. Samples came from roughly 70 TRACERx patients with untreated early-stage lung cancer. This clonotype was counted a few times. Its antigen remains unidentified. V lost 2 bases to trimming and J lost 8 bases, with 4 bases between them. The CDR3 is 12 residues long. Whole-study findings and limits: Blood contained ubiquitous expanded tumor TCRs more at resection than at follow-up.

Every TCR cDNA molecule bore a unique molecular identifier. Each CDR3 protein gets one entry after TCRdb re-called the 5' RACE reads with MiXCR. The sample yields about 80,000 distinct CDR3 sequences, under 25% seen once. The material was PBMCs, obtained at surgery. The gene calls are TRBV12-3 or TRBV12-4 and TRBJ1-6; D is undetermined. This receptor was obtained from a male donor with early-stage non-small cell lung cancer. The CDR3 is CASSLRDSPLHF. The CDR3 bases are TGTGCCAGCAGTTTACGAGATTCACCCCTCCACTTT.